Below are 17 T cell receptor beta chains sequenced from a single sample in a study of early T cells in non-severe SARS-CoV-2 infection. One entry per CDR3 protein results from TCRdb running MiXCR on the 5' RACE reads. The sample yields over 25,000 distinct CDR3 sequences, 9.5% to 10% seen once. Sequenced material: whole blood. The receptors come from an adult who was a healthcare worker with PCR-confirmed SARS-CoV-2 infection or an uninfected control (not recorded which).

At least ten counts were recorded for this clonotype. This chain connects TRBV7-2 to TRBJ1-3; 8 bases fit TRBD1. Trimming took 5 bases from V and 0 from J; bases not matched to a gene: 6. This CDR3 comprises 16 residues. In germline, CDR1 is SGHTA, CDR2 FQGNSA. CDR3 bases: TGTGCCAGCAGCCCCCGGACAGGGAGCTCTGGAAACACCATATATTTT. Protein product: CASSPRTGSSGNTIYF.

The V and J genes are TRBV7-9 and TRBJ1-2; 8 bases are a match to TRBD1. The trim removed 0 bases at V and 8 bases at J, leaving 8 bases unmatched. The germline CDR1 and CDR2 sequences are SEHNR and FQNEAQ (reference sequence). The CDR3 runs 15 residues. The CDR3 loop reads CASSLAGQGGEGYTF. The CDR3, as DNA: TGTGCCAGCAGCTTAGCCGGACAGGGCGGTGAAGGCTACACCTTC.

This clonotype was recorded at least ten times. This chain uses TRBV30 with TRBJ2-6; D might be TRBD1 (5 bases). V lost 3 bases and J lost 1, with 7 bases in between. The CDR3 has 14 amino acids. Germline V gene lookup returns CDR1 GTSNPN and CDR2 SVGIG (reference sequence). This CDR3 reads CAWSQGSGANVLTF. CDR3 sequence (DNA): TGTGCCTGGAGCCAGGGTTCTGGGGCCAACGTCCTGACTTTC.

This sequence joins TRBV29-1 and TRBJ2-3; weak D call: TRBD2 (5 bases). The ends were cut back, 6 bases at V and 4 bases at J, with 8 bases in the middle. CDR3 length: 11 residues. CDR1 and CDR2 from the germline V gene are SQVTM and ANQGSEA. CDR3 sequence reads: CSVGNPDTQYF. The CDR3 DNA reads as TGCAGCGTCGGGAATCCAGATACGCAGTATTTT.

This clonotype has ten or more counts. The DNA of the CDR3 is TGTGCCAGCAGTTACTCGAGCGAAGGTAGCGGGGGTAATGAGCAGTTCTTC. Translation gives CASSYSSEGSGGNEQFF. This chain joins TRBV6-6 and TRBJ2-1; 9 positions match TRBD2. Germline CDR1 MNHNY, CDR2 SVGAGI (reference sequence). Trimming took 0 bases from V and 7 from J; bases not matched to a gene: 10. The CDR3 has 17 amino acids.

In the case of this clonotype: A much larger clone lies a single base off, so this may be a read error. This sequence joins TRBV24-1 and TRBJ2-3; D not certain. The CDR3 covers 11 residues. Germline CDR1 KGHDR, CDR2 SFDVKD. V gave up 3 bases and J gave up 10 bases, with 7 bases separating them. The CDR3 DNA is TGTGCCACCAGTGATATATATCCGCAGTATTTT. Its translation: CATSDIYPQYF.

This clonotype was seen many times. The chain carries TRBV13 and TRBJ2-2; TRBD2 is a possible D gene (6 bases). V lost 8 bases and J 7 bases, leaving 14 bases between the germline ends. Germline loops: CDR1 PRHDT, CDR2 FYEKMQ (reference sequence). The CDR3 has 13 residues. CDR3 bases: TGTGCCAGCGGGCTTAGGCGGGGCGGGGAGCTGTTTTTT. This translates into CASGLRRGGELFF.

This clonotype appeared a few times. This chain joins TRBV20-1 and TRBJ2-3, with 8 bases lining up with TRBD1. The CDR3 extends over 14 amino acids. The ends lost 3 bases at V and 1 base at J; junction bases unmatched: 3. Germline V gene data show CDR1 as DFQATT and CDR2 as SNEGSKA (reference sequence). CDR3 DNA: TGCAGTGCTAGCAGGGGGCGCGGCACAGATACGCAGTATTTT. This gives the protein CSASRGRGTDTQYF.

Here the CDR3 reads CASSSGTGGTYEQYF. The CDR3 region has the DNA TGTGCCAGCAGCTCCGGGACAGGGGGCACCTACGAGCAGTACTTC. The chain recombines TRBV7-6 with TRBJ2-7; TRBD1 aligns across 12 bases. Trimming removed 4 bases from V and 2 bases from J; junction bases left unmatched: 3. The CDR3 runs to 15 residues. The germline CDR1 and CDR2 sequences are SGHVS and FNYEAQ.

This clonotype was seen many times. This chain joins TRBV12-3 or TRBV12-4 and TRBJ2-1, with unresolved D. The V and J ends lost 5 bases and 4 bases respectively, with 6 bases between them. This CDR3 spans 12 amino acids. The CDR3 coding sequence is TGTGCCAGCAGTCCCGATTACAATGAGCAGTTCTTC. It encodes CASSPDYNEQFF.

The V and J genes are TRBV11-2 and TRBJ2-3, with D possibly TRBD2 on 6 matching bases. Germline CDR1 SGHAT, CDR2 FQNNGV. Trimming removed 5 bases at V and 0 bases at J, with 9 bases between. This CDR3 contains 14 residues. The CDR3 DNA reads TGTGCCAGCAGCACCGGACTAAGCACAGATACGCAGTATTTT. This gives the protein CASSTGLSTDTQYF.

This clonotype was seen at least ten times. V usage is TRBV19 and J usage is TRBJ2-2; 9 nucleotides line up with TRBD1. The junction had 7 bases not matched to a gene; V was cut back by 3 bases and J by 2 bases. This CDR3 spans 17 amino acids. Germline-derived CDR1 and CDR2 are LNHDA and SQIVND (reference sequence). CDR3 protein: CASSILPGQGNTGELFF. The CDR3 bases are TGTGCCAGTAGTATTCTCCCGGGACAGGGAAACACCGGGGAGCTGTTTTTT.

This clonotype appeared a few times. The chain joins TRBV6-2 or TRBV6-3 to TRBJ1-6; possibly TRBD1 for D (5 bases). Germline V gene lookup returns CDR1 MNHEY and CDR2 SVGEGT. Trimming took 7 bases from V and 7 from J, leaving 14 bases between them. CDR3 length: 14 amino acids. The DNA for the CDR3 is TGTGCCAGCATCCTCGGGACGCGGAATTCACCCCTCCACTTT. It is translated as CASILGTRNSPLHF.

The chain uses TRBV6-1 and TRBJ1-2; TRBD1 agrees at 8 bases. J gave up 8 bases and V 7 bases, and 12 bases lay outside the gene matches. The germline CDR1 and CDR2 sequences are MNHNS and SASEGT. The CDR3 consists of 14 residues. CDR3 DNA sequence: TGTGCCAGCACCGAAGGACAGGGCCCACTCGGCTACACCTTC. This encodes CASTEGQGPLGYTF.

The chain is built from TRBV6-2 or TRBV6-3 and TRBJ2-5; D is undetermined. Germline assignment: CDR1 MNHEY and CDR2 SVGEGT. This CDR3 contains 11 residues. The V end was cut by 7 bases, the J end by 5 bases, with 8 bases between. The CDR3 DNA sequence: TGTGCCAGCACTGTTCGGGAGACCCAGTACTTC. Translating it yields CASTVRETQYF.

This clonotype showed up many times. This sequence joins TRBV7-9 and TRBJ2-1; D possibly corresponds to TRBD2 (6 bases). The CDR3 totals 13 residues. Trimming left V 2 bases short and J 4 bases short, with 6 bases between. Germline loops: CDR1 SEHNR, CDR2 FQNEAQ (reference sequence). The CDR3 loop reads CASSLRGYNEQFF. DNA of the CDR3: TGTGCCAGCAGCTTACGGGGGTACAATGAGCAGTTCTTC. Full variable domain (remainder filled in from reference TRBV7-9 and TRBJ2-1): DTGVSQNPRHKITKRGQNVTFRCDPISEHNRLYWYRQTLGQGPEFLTYFQNEAQLEKSRLLSDRFSAERPKGSFSTLEIQRTEQGDSAMYLCASSLRGYNEQFFGPGTRLTVL.

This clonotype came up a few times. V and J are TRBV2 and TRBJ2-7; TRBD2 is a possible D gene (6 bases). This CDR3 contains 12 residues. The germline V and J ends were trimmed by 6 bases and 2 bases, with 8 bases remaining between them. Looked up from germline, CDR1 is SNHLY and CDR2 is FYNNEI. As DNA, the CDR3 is TGTGCCAGCAGGGGGGGAACCTACGAGCAGTACTTC. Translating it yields CASRGGTYEQYF.